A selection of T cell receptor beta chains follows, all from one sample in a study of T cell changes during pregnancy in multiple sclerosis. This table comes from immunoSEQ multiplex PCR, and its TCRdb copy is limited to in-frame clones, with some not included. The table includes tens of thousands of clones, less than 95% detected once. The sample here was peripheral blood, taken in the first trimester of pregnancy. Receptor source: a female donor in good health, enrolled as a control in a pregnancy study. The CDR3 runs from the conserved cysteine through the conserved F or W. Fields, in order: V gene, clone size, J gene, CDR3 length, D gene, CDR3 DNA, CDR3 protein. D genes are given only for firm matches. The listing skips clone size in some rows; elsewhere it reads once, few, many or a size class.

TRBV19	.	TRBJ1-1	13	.	TGTGCCAGTAGTATTTACAGGAACACTGAAGCTTTCTTT	CASSIYRNTEAFF
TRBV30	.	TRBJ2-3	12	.	TGTGCTAGGGGGGGCGGAACAGATACGCAGTATTTT	CARGGGTDTQYF
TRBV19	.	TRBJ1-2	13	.	TGTGCCAGTACCCCTTCCGGGTCCTATGGCTACACCTTC	CASTPSGSYGYTF
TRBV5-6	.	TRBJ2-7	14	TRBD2	TGTGCCAGCAGCTGGACTAGCGGGGGTGACGAGCAGTACTTC	CASSWTSGGDEQYF
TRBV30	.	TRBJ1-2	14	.	TGTGCCTGGAAGAGGAGGGTGTCGGGGGACGGCTACACCTTC	CAWKRRVSGDGYTF
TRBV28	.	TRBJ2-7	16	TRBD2	TGTGCCAGTAACCCGGGACTAGCGGGAGAGCTCAGCGAGCAGTACTTC	CASNPGLAGELSEQYF
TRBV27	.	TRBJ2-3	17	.	TGTGCCAGCAGTCACCGGGGTAGCGGAGGACGGACAGATACGCAGTATTTT	CASSHRGSGGRTDTQYF
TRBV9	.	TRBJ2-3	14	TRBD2	TGTGCCAGCAGTTTAGCGGGGTACACAGATACGCAGTATTTT	CASSLAGYTDTQYF
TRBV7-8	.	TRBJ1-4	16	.	TGTGCCAGCAGCTTAAATAGGGGCAGACATAATGAAAAACTGTTTTTT	CASSLNRGRHNEKLFF
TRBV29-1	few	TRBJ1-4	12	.	TGCAGCGTTGTAGGGGTTGGTGAAAAACTGTTTTTT	CSVVGVGEKLFF
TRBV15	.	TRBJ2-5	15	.	TGTGCCACCAGCCGGGATAGGGGGTTTGGGGAGACCCAGTACTTC	CATSRDRGFGETQYF
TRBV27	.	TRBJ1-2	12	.	TGTGCCAGCAGTTCAGGAACCTATGGCTACACCTTC	CASSSGTYGYTF
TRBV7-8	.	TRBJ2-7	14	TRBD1	TGTGCCAGCAGCTTAGGGACAGGCTCCTACGAGCAGTACTTC	CASSLGTGSYEQYF
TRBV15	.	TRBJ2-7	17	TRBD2	TGTGCCACCAGCAGAGCTCTGCTAGCGGGAGGGCCCGACGAGCAGTACTTC	CATSRALLAGGPDEQYF
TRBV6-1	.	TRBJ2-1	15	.	TGTGCCAGCAGTGTCGGAAGGACAGTATACAATGAGCAGTTCTTC	CASSVGRTVYNEQFF
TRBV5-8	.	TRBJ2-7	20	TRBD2	TGTGCCAGCAGCTTTCGTCCAACGGGTTGGCTAGCGGTTGACACCTACGAGCAGTACTTC	CASSFRPTGWLAVDTYEQYF
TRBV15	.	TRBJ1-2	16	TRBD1	TGTGCCACCAGCGGGGGGACAGGGCTTTCCCTAGATGGCTACACCTTC	CATSGGTGLSLDGYTF
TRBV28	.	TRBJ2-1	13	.	TGTGCCAGCAGTCCCCAATTTTACAATGAGCAGTTCTTC	CASSPQFYNEQFF
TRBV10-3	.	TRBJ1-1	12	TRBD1	TGTGCCACACGACAGGGTGGAACTGAAGCTTTCTTT	CATRQGGTEAFF
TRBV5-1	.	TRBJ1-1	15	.	TGCGCCAGCAGCTTGGTGGTCCAGGGCAACACTGAAGCTTTCTTT	CASSLVVQGNTEAFF
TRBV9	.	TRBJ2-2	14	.	TGTGCCAGCAGCTCCATAGCGAACACCGGGGAGCTGTTTTTT	CASSSIANTGELFF
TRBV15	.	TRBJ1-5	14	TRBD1	TGTGCCACCAGCGGGACAGGGAACAATCAGCCCCAGCATTTT	CATSGTGNNQPQHF
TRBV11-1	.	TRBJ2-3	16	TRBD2	TGTGCCAGCAGCCAAAGAGGCGGGGGGGCTGGAGATACGCAGTATTTT	CASSQRGGGAGDTQYF
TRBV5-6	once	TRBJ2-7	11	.	TGTGCCAGCAGCTTGTATGACGAGCAGTACTTC	CASSLYDEQYF
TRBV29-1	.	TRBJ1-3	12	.	TGCAGCGTTGATACAGGGGGAAACACCATATATTTT	CSVDTGGNTIYF
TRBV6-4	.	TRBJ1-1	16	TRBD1	TGTGCCAGCAGTGACGGGACAGGGGGCCTCAAGACTGAAGCTTTCTTT	CASSDGTGGLKTEAFF
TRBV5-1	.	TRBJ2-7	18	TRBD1	TGCGCCAGCAGCTTGTGGGGATCGGGACAGGGGCAATCCTACGAGCAGTACTTC	CASSLWGSGQGQSYEQYF
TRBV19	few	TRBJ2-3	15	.	TGTGCCAGTAGTCAATGGAGGATTAGCACAGATACGCAGTATTTT	CASSQWRISTDTQYF
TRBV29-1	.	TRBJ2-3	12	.	TGCAGCGTTGAAGTGGCCCTGGATACGCAGTATTTT	CSVEVALDTQYF
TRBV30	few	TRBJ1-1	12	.	TGTGCCTGGATGTGGGGGGGAACTGAAGCTTTCTTT	CAWMWGGTEAFF
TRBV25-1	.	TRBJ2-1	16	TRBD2	TGTGCCAGCAGTGAAGAGGGAGGGAGCCCCTACAATGAGCAGTTCTTC	CASSEEGGSPYNEQFF
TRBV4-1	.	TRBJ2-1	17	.	TGCGCCAGCAGCCACAGGCTCACTGGGTATATTTACAATGAGCAGTTCTTC	CASSHRLTGYIYNEQFF
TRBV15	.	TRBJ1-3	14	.	TGTGCCACCAGCAGAAAACTCTCTGGAAACACCATATATTTT	CATSRKLSGNTIYF
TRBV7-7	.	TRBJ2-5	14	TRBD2	TGTGCTAGCGGGGGCTCCGGGTCCAAAGAGACCCAGTACTTC	CASGGSGSKETQYF
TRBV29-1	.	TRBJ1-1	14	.	TGCAGCGTTGAGATGCAGCCCTCGGGCACTGAAGCTTTCTTT	CSVEMQPSGTEAFF
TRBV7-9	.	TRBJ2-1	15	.	TGTGCCAGCAGCTTAGCGGTGGGGCTCTACAATGAGCAGTTCTTC	CASSLAVGLYNEQFF
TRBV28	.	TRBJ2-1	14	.	TGTGCCAGCAGTTTCGGACTAACACACAATGAGCAGTTCTTC	CASSFGLTHNEQFF
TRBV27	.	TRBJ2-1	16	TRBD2	TGTGCCAGCAGTTTAACGGTGGGACTAGTATCCCCCGGGTTGTTCTTC	CASSLTVGLVSPGLFF
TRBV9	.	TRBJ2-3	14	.	TGTGCCAGCAGCCTCCAGAGATTCGGGGATACGCAGTATTTT	CASSLQRFGDTQYF
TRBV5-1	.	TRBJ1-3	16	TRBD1	TGCGCCAGCAGCTCGGGACAGGGGGCAGTTGGAAACACCATATATTTT	CASSSGQGAVGNTIYF
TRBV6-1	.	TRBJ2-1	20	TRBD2	TGTGCCAGCAGTGAAGCCGGCAGGGTGAAATGGGAGGGCCGGGGGAATGAGCAGTTCTTC	CASSEAGRVKWEGRGNEQFF
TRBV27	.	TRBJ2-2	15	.	TGTGCCAGCAGTTTAAGCTCGGGGGAGTTTGGGGAGCTGTTTTTT	CASSLSSGEFGELFF
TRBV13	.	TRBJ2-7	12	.	TGTGCCAGCAGCCGAGAATACTACGAGCAGTACTTC	CASSREYYEQYF
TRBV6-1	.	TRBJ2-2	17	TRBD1	TGTGCCAGCAGTGGTTATCCCGGGACAGGGGGCCCCGGGGAGCTGTTTTTT	CASSGYPGTGGPGELFF
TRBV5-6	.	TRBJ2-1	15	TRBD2	TGTGCCAGCAGCTTCGGGGTAGCGGGAGACACTGAGCAGTTCTTC	CASSFGVAGDTEQFF
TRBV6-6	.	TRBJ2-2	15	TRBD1	TGTGCCAGCAGCCCGGACAGGGGGCTCACCGGGGAGCTGTTTTTT	CASSPDRGLTGELFF
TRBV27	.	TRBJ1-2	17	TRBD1	TGTGCCAGCAGTCCTAGACAGGGAGTGTCAGCTAACTATGGCTACACCTTC	CASSPRQGVSANYGYTF
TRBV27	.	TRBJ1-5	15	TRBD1	TGTGCCAGCAGTTGGGGACAGAATAGCAATCAGCCCCAGCATTTT	CASSWGQNSNQPQHF
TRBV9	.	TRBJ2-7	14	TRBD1	TGTGCCAGCAGCGCCGGGACAGGGGGCTACGAGCAGTACTTC	CASSAGTGGYEQYF
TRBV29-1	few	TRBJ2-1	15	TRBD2	TGCAGCGTGGTGGGACTAGCGGGATCCTACAATGAGCAGTTCTTC	CSVVGLAGSYNEQFF
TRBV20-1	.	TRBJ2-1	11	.	TGCAGTGCTTTAGCGGACAATGAGCAGTTCTTC	CSALADNEQFF
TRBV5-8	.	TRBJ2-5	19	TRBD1	TGTGCCAGCAGCAAGCCGGTATCGAGGGGGCGCAGGGAGAAAGAGACCCAGTACTTC	CASSKPVSRGRREKETQYF
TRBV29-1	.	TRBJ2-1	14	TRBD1	TGCAGCGTTGATCGAGGGGGCGGGTACAATGAGCAGTTCTTC	CSVDRGGGYNEQFF
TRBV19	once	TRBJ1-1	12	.	TGTGCCAGTAGTATAAGTAGAACTGAAGCTTTCTTT	CASSISRTEAFF
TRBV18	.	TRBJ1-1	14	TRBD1	TGTGCCAGCTCACCCAGGGGGCCTAGAGATGAAGCTTTCTTT	CASSPRGPRDEAFF
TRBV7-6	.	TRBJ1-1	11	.	TGTGCCAGCAGCATCCGGGATGAAGCTTTCTTT	CASSIRDEAFF
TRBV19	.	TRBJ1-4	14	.	TGTGCCAGTAGTTTGAGAGCAACTAATGAAAAACTGTTTTTT	CASSLRATNEKLFF
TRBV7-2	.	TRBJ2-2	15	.	TGTGCCAGCAGCCCTCAACAGGGGAACACCGGGGAGCTGTTTTTT	CASSPQQGNTGELFF
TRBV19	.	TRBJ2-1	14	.	TGTGCCAGTAGTCGAGGTCTTTCGTACAATGAGCAGTTCTTC	CASSRGLSYNEQFF
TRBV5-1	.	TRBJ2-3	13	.	TGCGCCAGCAGCTTCGTAGCGCTGGGTACGCAGTATTTT	CASSFVALGTQYF